The clone carrying this T cell receptor beta chain was picked up many times. The sample is drawn from a study of T-cell reconstitution after alpha-beta-depleted transplantation in children. The CDR3 sequence is 10 residues long. Trimming removed 1 base from V and 8 bases from J, with 2 bases in between. Unique molecular identifiers were used to barcode this TCRbeta library. A single record per CDR3 protein comes from TCRdb applying MiXCR to the PCR reads. The table records around 93,000 distinct CDR3 sequences, 6.5% to 8.5% of them present only once. The V gene is TRBV12-3 or TRBV12-4, the J gene TRBJ1-2; D remains unclear. The sequences come from PBMCs from the stem cell graft donor, collected from the stem cell graft. The receptor was derived from a human donor who donated a stem cell graft to a child with congenital amegakaryocytic thrombocytopenia. The CDR3 loop is CASSLGGYTF. The CDR3 DNA sequence: TGTGCCAGCAGTTTAGGAGGCTACACCTTC.